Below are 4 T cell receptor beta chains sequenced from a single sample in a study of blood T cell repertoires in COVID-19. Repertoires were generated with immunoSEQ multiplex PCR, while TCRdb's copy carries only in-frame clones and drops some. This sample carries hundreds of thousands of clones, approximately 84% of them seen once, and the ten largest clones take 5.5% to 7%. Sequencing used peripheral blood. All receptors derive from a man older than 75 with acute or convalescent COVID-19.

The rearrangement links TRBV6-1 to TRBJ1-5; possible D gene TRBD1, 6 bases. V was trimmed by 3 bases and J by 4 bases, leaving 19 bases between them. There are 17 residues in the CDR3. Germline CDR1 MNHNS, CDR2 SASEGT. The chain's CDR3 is CASSDPLTGLWNQPQHF. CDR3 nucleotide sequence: TGTGCCAGCAGTGACCCTTTGACAGGACTCTGGAATCAGCCCCAGCATTTT.

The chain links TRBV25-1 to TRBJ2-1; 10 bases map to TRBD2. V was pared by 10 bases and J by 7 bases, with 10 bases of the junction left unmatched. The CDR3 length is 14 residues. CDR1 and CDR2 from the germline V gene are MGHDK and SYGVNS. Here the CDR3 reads CATRAGLATNEQFF. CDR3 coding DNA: TGTGCCACAAGAGCGGGACTAGCGACGAATGAGCAGTTCTTC.

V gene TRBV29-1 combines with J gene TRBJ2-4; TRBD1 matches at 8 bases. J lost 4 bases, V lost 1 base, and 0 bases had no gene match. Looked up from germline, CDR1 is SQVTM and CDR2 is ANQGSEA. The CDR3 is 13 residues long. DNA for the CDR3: TGCAGCGTTGAAGGACAGGGGAAAAACATTCAGTACTTC. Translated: CSVEGQGKNIQYF.

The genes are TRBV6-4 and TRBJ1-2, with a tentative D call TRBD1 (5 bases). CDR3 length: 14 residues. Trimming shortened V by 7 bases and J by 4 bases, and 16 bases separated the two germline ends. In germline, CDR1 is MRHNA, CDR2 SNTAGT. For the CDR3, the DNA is TGTGCCAGCAACGGGGGGAAACAGTCCTATGGCTACACCTTC. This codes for CASNGGKQSYGYTF.